This is a list of T cell receptor beta chains from one sample in a study of blood T cell repertoires in COVID-19. Generated by immunoSEQ multiplex PCR, the TCRdb table keeps only in-frame clones and is missing some. This table holds 64,000 or so clones, 70% to 85% found once. Material: peripheral blood. These receptors originate from a human donor in a cohort sampled during active COVID-19. The CDR3 runs from the conserved cysteine through the conserved F or W. Fields, in order: J gene, V gene, D gene, clone size, CDR3 protein, CDR3 DNA. A D gene is named only where the DNA matches it firmly. The size field is filled for only some rows; it gives once, few, many or a size class.

j_call: TRBJ1-3
v_call: TRBV19
d_call: TRBD1
clone_size: NA
cdr3_aa: CASRTGAGNTIYF
cdr3_nt: TGTGCCAGTAGGACAGGGGCTGGAAACACCATATATTTT

j_call: TRBJ2-7
v_call: TRBV11-2
d_call: TRBD2
clone_size: NA
cdr3_aa: CASSLEAGGYEQYF
cdr3_nt: TGTGCCAGCAGCTTAGAAGCGGGAGGGTACGAGCAGTACTTC

j_call: TRBJ1-6
v_call: TRBV7-8
d_call: TRBD1
clone_size: NA
cdr3_aa: CASSPGQGRSPLHF
cdr3_nt: TGTGCCAGCAGCCCGGGACAGGGTCGGTCACCCCTCCACTTT

j_call: TRBJ2-3
v_call: TRBV7-2
d_call: TRBD2
clone_size: NA
cdr3_aa: CASSLAATSGRGF
cdr3_nt: TGTGCCAGCAGCTTAGCCGCGACTAGCGGGAGGGGCTTT

j_call: TRBJ1-5
v_call: TRBV7-6
d_call: NA
clone_size: NA
cdr3_aa: CASSLVAGNQPQHF
cdr3_nt: TGTGCCAGCAGCTTAGTGGCGGGCAATCAGCCCCAGCATTTT

j_call: TRBJ2-7
v_call: TRBV19
d_call: TRBD1
clone_size: NA
cdr3_aa: CASSAPRQGKSYEQYF
cdr3_nt: TGTGCCAGTAGCGCCCCAAGACAGGGGAAGTCCTACGAGCAGTACTTC

j_call: TRBJ2-2
v_call: TRBV7-6
d_call: TRBD2
clone_size: NA
cdr3_aa: CASSWGLAETGELFF
cdr3_nt: TGTGCCAGCAGCTGGGGACTAGCCGAGACCGGGGAGCTGTTTTTT

j_call: TRBJ2-3
v_call: TRBV24-1
d_call: NA
clone_size: NA
cdr3_aa: CATSPTSTSTDTQYF
cdr3_nt: TGTGCCACCAGCCCGACAAGTACTAGCACAGATACGCAGTATTTT

j_call: TRBJ1-5
v_call: TRBV29-1
d_call: NA
clone_size: NA
cdr3_aa: CSVGQINQPQHF
cdr3_nt: TGCAGCGTTGGGCAGATCAATCAGCCCCAGCATTTT

j_call: TRBJ2-3
v_call: TRBV7-2
d_call: TRBD2
clone_size: NA
cdr3_aa: CASSPISGRAWDTQYF
cdr3_nt: TGTGCCAGCAGCCCCATTAGCGGGAGGGCCTGGGATACGCAGTATTTT

j_call: TRBJ2-2
v_call: TRBV5-5
d_call: TRBD2
clone_size: NA
cdr3_aa: CATAGVSNTGELFF
cdr3_nt: TGTGCCACTGCGGGAGTGTCGAACACCGGGGAGCTGTTTTTT

j_call: TRBJ1-3
v_call: TRBV13
d_call: NA
clone_size: NA
cdr3_aa: CASSSKGLSGNTIYF
cdr3_nt: TGTGCCAGCAGCTCCAAGGGACTGTCTGGAAACACCATATATTTT

j_call: TRBJ2-1
v_call: TRBV7-9
d_call: NA
clone_size: NA
cdr3_aa: CASSLLSGSSYNEQFF
cdr3_nt: TGTGCCAGCAGCTTATTAAGCGGTAGCTCCTACAATGAGCAGTTCTTC

j_call: TRBJ1-5
v_call: TRBV5-1
d_call: NA
clone_size: NA
cdr3_aa: CASSFRQPQHF
cdr3_nt: TGCGCCAGCAGCTTTCGTCAGCCCCAGCATTTT

j_call: TRBJ1-1
v_call: TRBV19
d_call: NA
clone_size: NA
cdr3_aa: CASKKGWQGNTEAFF
cdr3_nt: TGTGCCAGTAAAAAGGGCTGGCAGGGGAACACTGAAGCTTTCTTT

j_call: TRBJ1-2
v_call: TRBV6-4
d_call: TRBD1
clone_size: NA
cdr3_aa: CASSETGTVGGYTF
cdr3_nt: TGTGCCAGCAGTGAGACAGGGACTGTTGGGGGCTACACCTTC

j_call: TRBJ2-3
v_call: TRBV4-2
d_call: TRBD2
clone_size: NA
cdr3_aa: CASSQGLYNTDTQYF
cdr3_nt: TGTGCCAGCAGCCAGGGACTATATAACACAGATACGCAGTATTTT

j_call: TRBJ2-5
v_call: TRBV25-1
d_call: NA
clone_size: NA
cdr3_aa: CASSEFGQGGAQYF
cdr3_nt: TGTGCCAGCAGTGAATTCGGACAGGGAGGGGCCCAGTACTTC

j_call: TRBJ1-2
v_call: TRBV7-9
d_call: NA
clone_size: NA
cdr3_aa: CASTSSSGYGYTF
cdr3_nt: TGTGCCAGCACCTCAAGTAGCGGCTATGGCTACACCTTC

j_call: TRBJ2-7
v_call: TRBV5-1
d_call: TRBD1
clone_size: few
cdr3_aa: CASSPRDSNYEQYF
cdr3_nt: TGCGCCAGCAGCCCCCGGGACAGTAACTACGAGCAGTACTTC

j_call: TRBJ2-7
v_call: TRBV19
d_call: TRBD1
clone_size: once
cdr3_aa: CASSRTGGRYEQYF
cdr3_nt: TGTGCCAGTTCCCGGACAGGGGGCCGGTACGAGCAGTACTTC

j_call: TRBJ1-3
v_call: TRBV2
d_call: NA
clone_size: NA
cdr3_aa: CASGGYGNTIYF
cdr3_nt: TGTGCCAGCGGAGGGTACGGAAACACCATATATTTT

j_call: TRBJ1-3
v_call: TRBV6-1
d_call: NA
clone_size: NA
cdr3_aa: CASSESRAGNTIYF
cdr3_nt: TGTGCCAGCAGTGAATCCAGGGCTGGAAACACCATATATTTT

j_call: TRBJ1-3
v_call: TRBV6-6
d_call: NA
clone_size: few
cdr3_aa: CASSRQAGNTIYF
cdr3_nt: TGTGCCAGCAGTAGACAGGCGGGAAACACCATATATTTT

j_call: TRBJ2-5
v_call: TRBV7-2
d_call: NA
clone_size: NA
cdr3_aa: CASRPPGIQETQYF
cdr3_nt: TGTGCCAGCAGACCGCCCGGGATCCAAGAGACCCAGTACTTC

j_call: TRBJ2-7
v_call: TRBV10-1
d_call: TRBD2
clone_size: NA
cdr3_aa: CAQRTSGGLYEQYF
cdr3_nt: TGCGCCCAAAGGACTAGCGGGGGCCTCTACGAGCAGTACTTC

j_call: TRBJ2-3
v_call: TRBV6-5
d_call: NA
clone_size: NA
cdr3_aa: CASRSGPPQYF
cdr3_nt: TGTGCCAGCAGATCAGGCCCCCCGCAGTATTTT

j_call: TRBJ2-1
v_call: TRBV6-2/TRBV6-3
d_call: TRBD2
clone_size: NA
cdr3_aa: CASSYPSSGSYNEQFF
cdr3_nt: TGTGCCAGCAGTTACCCTTCTAGCGGCTCCTACAATGAGCAGTTCTTC

j_call: TRBJ2-5
v_call: TRBV5-6
d_call: NA
clone_size: NA
cdr3_aa: CASSLAAFLETQYF
cdr3_nt: TGTGCCAGCAGCTTGGCCGCGTTTCTGGAGACCCAGTACTTC

j_call: TRBJ1-6
v_call: TRBV6-1
d_call: TRBD1
clone_size: NA
cdr3_aa: CASSAVQGVINSPLHF
cdr3_nt: TGTGCCAGCAGTGCAGTCCAGGGGGTTATTAATTCACCCCTCCACTTT

j_call: TRBJ2-7
v_call: TRBV28
d_call: NA
clone_size: NA
cdr3_aa: CASSSVYEQYF
cdr3_nt: TGTGCCAGCAGTTCAGTATACGAGCAGTACTTC

j_call: TRBJ1-3
v_call: TRBV7-2
d_call: NA
clone_size: NA
cdr3_aa: CASSLNGNTIYF
cdr3_nt: TGTGCCAGCAGCTTAAACGGGAACACCATATATTTT

j_call: TRBJ1-2
v_call: TRBV6-6
d_call: NA
clone_size: NA
cdr3_aa: CASTEALDIYGYTF
cdr3_nt: TGTGCCAGCACGGAGGCACTCGACATCTATGGCTACACCTTC

j_call: TRBJ1-1
v_call: TRBV6-6
d_call: NA
clone_size: NA
cdr3_aa: CASSYRGLEAFF
cdr3_nt: TGTGCCAGCAGTTACAGGGGATTGGAAGCTTTCTTT

j_call: TRBJ1-2
v_call: TRBV5-1
d_call: NA
clone_size: NA
cdr3_aa: CASSSRGVNYGYTF
cdr3_nt: TGCGCCAGCAGCTCCCGGGGGGTTAACTATGGCTACACCTTC

j_call: TRBJ2-1
v_call: TRBV29-1
d_call: NA
clone_size: NA
cdr3_aa: CSGSRGNEQFF
cdr3_nt: TGCAGCGGTTCGAGGGGGAATGAGCAGTTCTTC

j_call: TRBJ1-5
v_call: TRBV10-3
d_call: TRBD1
clone_size: once
cdr3_aa: CAIGTVASNQPQHF
cdr3_nt: TGTGCCATCGGGACAGTCGCTAGCAATCAGCCCCAGCATTTT

j_call: TRBJ1-1
v_call: TRBV12-5
d_call: TRBD1
clone_size: NA
cdr3_aa: CASGLVKSNTGTGGTEAFF
cdr3_nt: TGTGCTAGTGGTTTGGTAAAGTCAAACACCGGGACAGGGGGCACTGAAGCTTTCTTT

j_call: TRBJ2-7
v_call: TRBV4-3
d_call: TRBD1
clone_size: once
cdr3_aa: CASSLYYGQGPYEQYF
cdr3_nt: TGCGCCAGCAGCCTGTACTACGGACAGGGGCCCTACGAGCAGTACTTC

j_call: TRBJ1-4
v_call: TRBV19
d_call: TRBD1
clone_size: NA
cdr3_aa: CASSATGYGEKLFF
cdr3_nt: TGTGCCAGTAGTGCGACAGGGTATGGAGAAAAACTGTTTTTT

j_call: TRBJ2-5
v_call: TRBV5-6
d_call: TRBD2
clone_size: NA
cdr3_aa: CASSLRTSGRPFEETQYF
cdr3_nt: TGTGCCAGCAGCTTGCGGACTAGCGGGAGGCCCTTTGAGGAGACCCAGTACTTC

j_call: TRBJ2-3
v_call: TRBV7-2
d_call: NA
clone_size: NA
cdr3_aa: CASRLLSDTQYF
cdr3_nt: TGTGCCAGCAGGCTGCTATCAGATACGCAGTATTTT